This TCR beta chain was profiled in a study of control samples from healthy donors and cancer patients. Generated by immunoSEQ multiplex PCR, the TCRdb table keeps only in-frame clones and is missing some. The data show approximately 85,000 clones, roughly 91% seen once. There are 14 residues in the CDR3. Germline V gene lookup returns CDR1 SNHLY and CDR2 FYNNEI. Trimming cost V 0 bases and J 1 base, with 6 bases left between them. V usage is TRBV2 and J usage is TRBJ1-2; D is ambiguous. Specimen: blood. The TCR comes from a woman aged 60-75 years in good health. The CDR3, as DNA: TGTGCCAGCAGTGAAGCCCTAGATAACTATGGCTACACCTTC. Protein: CASSEALDNYGYTF.